The rows below give T cell receptor beta chains drawn from one sample of a study of blood T cell repertoires in COVID-19. TCRdb's table, derived via immunoSEQ multiplex PCR, lists solely in-frame clones and lacks some. The sample lists 49,000 or so clones; around four fifths were seen once. Sequenced input: peripheral blood. Receptors were obtained from a man in his 60s with active COVID-19. Both conserved end residues are part of each CDR3. A D gene is named only where the DNA matches it firmly.

J,V,D,CDR3
TRBJ2-3,TRBV5-5,TRBD2,CASSLRPAGGSDTQYF
TRBJ2-1,TRBV5-4,TRBD1,CASSPRDSLNEQFF
TRBJ2-7,TRBV24-1,TRBD1,CATSETGGLGEQYF
TRBJ2-7,TRBV5-1,-,CASSPQGTLDEQYF
TRBJ2-2,TRBV24-1,TRBD2,CATSDLSASGRGELFF
TRBJ1-4,TRBV5-1,-,CASSLRDLDEKLFF
TRBJ1-2,TRBV6-5,-,CASSGGHANYGYTF
TRBJ2-4,TRBV7-2,TRBD1,CASSLDQGARVIQYF
TRBJ2-1,TRBV27,TRBD1,CASSLFRQGEYNEQFF
TRBJ2-1,TRBV4-1,TRBD2,CASSQWSRGRGDNEQFF
TRBJ2-1,TRBV28,-,CASSLDRRDYNEQFF
TRBJ2-7,TRBV7-9,-,CASSLGSPAYEQYF
TRBJ2-5,TRBV7-2,-,CASSLDRYQETQYF
TRBJ2-5,TRBV6-4,TRBD2,CASTDTWGTSCGETQYF
TRBJ2-2,TRBV19,TRBD2,CASSPPPELAPNTGELFF
TRBJ2-2,TRBV4-1,-,CASSQLTGSRAGELFF
TRBJ2-7,TRBV28,TRBD1,CASSSTGTGTYEQYF
TRBJ2-7,TRBV11-2,TRBD1,CASSFGQAYEQYF
TRBJ2-1,TRBV5-1,TRBD2,CASSRGGLAGPRSYNEQFF
TRBJ2-3,TRBV12-3/TRBV12-4,-,CASSLIADTQYF
TRBJ2-7,TRBV5-1,-,CASSAGLFTYEQYF
TRBJ2-1,TRBV19,TRBD2,CASSIGLAGVYNEQFF
TRBJ1-3,TRBV28,-,CASTWAPSGNTIYF
TRBJ2-7,TRBV7-9,TRBD1,CASSLPQDRGQGSYEQYF
TRBJ1-3,TRBV5-1,-,CASSSDYDSLTGNTIYF
TRBJ1-6,TRBV5-4,TRBD1,CASSLSTGANSPLHF
TRBJ2-7,TRBV7-9,TRBD2,CASSLVGDSGNYEQYF
TRBJ2-3,TRBV6-5,-,CASSRTARGDTQYF
TRBJ2-3,TRBV28,TRBD2,CASSSLAGALRAGTQYF
TRBJ1-2,TRBV28,-,CASSLTVMVRGYTF
TRBJ2-7,TRBV7-9,-,CASSLGPLQGPREQYF
TRBJ2-2,TRBV2,-,CASRQGGFAGELFF
TRBJ2-7,TRBV11-2,TRBD1,CASSLGTGLEQYF
TRBJ1-1,TRBV6-5,-,CASRKTGMNTEAFF
TRBJ2-6,TRBV19,-,CASSPAGQSSGANVLTF
TRBJ1-4,TRBV2,TRBD1,CASRRAGQADEKLFF
TRBJ2-1,TRBV7-3,TRBD2,CASSRTSSGRASSYNEQFF
TRBJ2-3,TRBV4-1,TRBD2,CASSQGLAGTSTDTQYF
TRBJ2-5,TRBV3-1/TRBV3-2,-,CASSPTKSTTQYF
TRBJ2-7,TRBV6-1,-,CASSEGLAMHHEQYF
TRBJ1-5,TRBV18,-,CASSRGGESNQPQHF
TRBJ2-2,TRBV10-3,TRBD2,CAISPVPLAGAPGELFF
TRBJ2-1,TRBV7-8,-,CASSSGNLQFF
TRBJ1-1,TRBV7-6,-,CASSQDSFPNTEAFF
TRBJ2-3,TRBV9,-,CASSGYTRGTSTDTQYF
TRBJ1-2,TRBV27,-,CASSLGGHYGYTF
TRBJ2-3,TRBV6-5,TRBD2,CASSTPSGHHTQYF
TRBJ2-5,TRBV18,TRBD1,CASSQGTGGAQYF
TRBJ2-7,TRBV27,-,CASSLSGYFGGSYEQYF
TRBJ2-5,TRBV10-2,TRBD2,CASGEAGVGETQYF
TRBJ2-1,TRBV11-2,TRBD1,CASSLGQGWEQFF
TRBJ1-2,TRBV7-3,TRBD1,CASSLRGQGANGYTF
TRBJ2-1,TRBV28,TRBD1,CASSPQQGAPSQFF
TRBJ2-1,TRBV12-5,TRBD1,CASGNDRGGAVNEQFF
TRBJ2-1,TRBV15,TRBD2,CATSRGRELGEQFF